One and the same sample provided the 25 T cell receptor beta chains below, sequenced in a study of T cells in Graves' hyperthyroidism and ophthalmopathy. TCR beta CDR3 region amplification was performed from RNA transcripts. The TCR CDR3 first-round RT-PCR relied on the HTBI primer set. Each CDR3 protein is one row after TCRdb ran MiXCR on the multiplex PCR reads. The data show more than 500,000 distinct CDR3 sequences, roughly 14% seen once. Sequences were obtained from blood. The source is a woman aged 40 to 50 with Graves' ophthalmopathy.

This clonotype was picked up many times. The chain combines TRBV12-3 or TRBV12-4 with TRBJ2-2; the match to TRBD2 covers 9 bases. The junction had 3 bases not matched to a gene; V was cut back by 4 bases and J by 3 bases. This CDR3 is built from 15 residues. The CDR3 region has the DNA TGTGCCAGCAGTTCTAGCGGGATCGACACCGGGGAGCTGTTTTTT. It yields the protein CASSSSGIDTGELFF.

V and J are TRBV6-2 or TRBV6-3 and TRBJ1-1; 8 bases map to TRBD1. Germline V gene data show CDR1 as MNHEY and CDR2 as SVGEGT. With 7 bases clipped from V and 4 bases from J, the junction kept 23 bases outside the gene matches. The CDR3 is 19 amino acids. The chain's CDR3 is CASNLPTPQGAMISTEAFF. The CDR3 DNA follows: TGTGCCAGCAATCTCCCAACTCCGCAGGGGGCGATGATTAGCACTGAAGCTTTCTTT.

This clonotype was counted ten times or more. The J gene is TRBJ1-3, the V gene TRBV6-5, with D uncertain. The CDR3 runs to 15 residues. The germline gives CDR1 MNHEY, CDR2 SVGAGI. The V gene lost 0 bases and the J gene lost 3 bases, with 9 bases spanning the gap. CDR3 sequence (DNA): TGTGCCAGCAGTTACTCCCAGCCCAGTGGAAACACCATATATTTT. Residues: CASSYSQPSGNTIYF.

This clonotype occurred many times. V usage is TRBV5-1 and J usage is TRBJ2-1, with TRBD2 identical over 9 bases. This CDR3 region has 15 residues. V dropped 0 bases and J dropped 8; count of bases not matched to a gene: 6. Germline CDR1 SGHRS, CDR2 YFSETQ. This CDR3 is CASSLGLREGDEQFF. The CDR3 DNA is TGCGCCAGCAGCTTGGGTTTGCGGGAGGGCGATGAGCAGTTCTTC.

In DNA, the CDR3 is TGTGCCACCAGTGAAAGTACAGGAAGCACTGAAGCTTTCTTT. Its translation: CATSESTGSTEAFF. The J gene is TRBJ1-1, the V gene TRBV24-1; D possibly corresponds to TRBD1 (5 bases). With 4 bases removed from V and 4 bases from J, the gap between germline ends came to 12 bases. CDR3 length: 14 amino acids. CDR1 KGHDR and CDR2 SFDVKD come from the germline V gene.

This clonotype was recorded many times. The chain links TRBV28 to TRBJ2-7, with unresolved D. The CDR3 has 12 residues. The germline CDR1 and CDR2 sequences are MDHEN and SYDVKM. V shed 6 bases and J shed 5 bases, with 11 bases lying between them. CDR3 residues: CASRTGFHEQYF. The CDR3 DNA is TGTGCCAGCAGGACCGGGTTTCACGAGCAGTACTTC.

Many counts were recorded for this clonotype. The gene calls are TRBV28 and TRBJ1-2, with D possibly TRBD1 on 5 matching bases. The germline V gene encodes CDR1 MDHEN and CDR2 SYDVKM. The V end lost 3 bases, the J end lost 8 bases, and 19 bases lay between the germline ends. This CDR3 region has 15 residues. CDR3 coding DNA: TGTGCCAGCAGTTTGGGGCAGGGTGGAGTTGGAGGCTACACCTTC. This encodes CASSLGQGGVGGYTF.

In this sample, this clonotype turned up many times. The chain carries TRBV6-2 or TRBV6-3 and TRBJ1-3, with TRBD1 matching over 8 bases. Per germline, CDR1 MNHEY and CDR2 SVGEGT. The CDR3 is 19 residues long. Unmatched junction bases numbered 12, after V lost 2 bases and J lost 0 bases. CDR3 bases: TGTGCCAGCAGTTACGGGTTCCCGGGACAGGCACGCTCTGGAAACACCATATATTTT. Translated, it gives CASSYGFPGQARSGNTIYF.

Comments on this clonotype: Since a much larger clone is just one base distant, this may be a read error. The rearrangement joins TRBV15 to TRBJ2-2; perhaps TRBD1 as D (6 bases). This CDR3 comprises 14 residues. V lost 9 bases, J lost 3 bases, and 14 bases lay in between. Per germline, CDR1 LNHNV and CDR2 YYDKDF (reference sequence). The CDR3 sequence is CATKTGADTGELFF. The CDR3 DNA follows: TGTGCCACGAAGACAGGTGCGGACACCGGGGAGCTGTTTTTT.

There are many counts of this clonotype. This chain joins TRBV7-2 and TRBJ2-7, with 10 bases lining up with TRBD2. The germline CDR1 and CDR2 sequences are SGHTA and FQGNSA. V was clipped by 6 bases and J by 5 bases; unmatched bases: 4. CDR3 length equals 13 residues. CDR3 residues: CASRQGLANEQYF. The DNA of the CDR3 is TGTGCCAGCAGACAGGGACTAGCGAACGAGCAGTACTTC.

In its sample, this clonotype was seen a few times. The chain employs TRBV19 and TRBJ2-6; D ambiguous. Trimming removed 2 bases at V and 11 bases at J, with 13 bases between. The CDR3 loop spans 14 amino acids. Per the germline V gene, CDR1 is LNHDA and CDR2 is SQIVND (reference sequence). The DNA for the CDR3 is TGTGCCAGTAGTATACGGCCTTATGTGGACGTCCTGACTTTC. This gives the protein CASSIRPYVDVLTF.

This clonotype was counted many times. The CDR3 bases are TGTGCCAGCAGCTTAATCACGGGAAACTATGAGCAGTACTTC. Amino acid sequence: CASSLITGNYEQYF. V usage is TRBV7-2 and J usage is TRBJ2-7; possibly TRBD2 for D (5 bases). The CDR3 covers 14 residues. Deletions cut 2 bases from V and 7 bases from J, with 15 bases between. In germline, CDR1 is SGHTA, CDR2 FQGNSA. Full variable domain (remainder filled in from reference TRBV7-2 and TRBJ2-7): GAGVSQSPSNKVTEKGKDVELRCDPISGHTALYWYRQSLGQGLEFLIYFQGNSAPDKSGLPSDRFSAERTGGSVSTLTIQRTQQEDSAVYLCASSLITGNYEQYFGPGTRLTVT.

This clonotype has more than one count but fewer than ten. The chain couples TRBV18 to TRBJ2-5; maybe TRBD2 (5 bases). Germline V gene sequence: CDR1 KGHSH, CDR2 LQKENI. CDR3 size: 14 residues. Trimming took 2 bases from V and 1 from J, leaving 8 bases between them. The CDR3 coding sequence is TGTGCCAGCTCACCAGCGGGCTCCCAAGAGACCCAGTACTTC. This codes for CASSPAGSQETQYF. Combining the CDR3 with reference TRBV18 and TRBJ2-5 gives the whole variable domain NAGVMQNPRHLVRRRGQEARLRCSPMKGHSHVYWYRQLPEEGLKFMVYLQKENIIDESGMPKERFSAEFPKEGPSILRIQQVVRGDSAAYFCASSPAGSQETQYFGPGTRLLVL.

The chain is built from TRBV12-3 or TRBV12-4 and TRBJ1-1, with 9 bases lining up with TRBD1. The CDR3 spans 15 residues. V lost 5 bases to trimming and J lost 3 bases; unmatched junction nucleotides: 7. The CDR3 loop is CASSPRTGADTEAFF. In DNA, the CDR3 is TGTGCCAGCAGTCCTAGGACAGGGGCGGACACTGAAGCTTTCTTT.

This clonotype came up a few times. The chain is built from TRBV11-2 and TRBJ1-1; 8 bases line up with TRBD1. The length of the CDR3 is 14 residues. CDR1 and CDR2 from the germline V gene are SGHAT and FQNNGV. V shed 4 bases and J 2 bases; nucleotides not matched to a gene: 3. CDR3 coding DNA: TGTGCCAGCAGCTGGGACAGGATCAACACTGAAGCTTTCTTT. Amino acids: CASSWDRINTEAFF.

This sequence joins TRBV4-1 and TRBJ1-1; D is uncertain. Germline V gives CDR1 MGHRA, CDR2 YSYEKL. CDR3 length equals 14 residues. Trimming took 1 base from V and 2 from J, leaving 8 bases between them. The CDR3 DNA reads TGCGCCAGCAGCCAAGTCAGGATAAACACTGAAGCTTTCTTT. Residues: CASSQVRINTEAFF.

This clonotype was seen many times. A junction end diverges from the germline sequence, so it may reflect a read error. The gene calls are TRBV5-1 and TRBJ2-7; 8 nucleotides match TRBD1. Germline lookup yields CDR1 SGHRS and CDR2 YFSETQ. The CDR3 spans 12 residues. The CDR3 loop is CASSFTQGAGEF. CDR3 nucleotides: TGCGCCAGCAGCTTTACGCAGGGGGCAGGGGAGTTC.

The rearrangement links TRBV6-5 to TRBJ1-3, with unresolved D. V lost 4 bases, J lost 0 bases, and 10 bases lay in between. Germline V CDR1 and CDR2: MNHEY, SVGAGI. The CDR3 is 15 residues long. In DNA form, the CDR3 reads TGTGCCAGCAGTTTCATGGCCTCCTCTGGAAACACCATATATTTT. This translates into CASSFMASSGNTIYF.

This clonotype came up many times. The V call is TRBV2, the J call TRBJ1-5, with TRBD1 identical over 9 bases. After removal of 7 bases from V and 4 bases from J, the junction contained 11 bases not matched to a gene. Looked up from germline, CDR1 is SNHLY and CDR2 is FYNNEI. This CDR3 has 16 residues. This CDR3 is CASTRTRTGENQPQHF. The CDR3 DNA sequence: TGTGCCAGCACCAGAACGCGGACAGGGGAAAATCAGCCCCAGCATTTT. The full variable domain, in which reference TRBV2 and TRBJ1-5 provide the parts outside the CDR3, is EPEVTQTPSHQVTQMGQEVILRCVPISNHLYFYWYRQILGQKVEFLVSFYNNEISEKSEIFDDQFSVERPDGSNFTLKIRSTKLEDSAMYFCASTRTRTGENQPQHFGDGTRLSIL.

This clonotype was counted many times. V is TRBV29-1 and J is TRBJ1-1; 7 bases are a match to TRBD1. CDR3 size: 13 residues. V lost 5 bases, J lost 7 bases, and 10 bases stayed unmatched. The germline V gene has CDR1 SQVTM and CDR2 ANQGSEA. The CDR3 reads CSVQQGSVSEAFF. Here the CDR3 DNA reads TGCAGCGTTCAACAGGGGTCTGTCAGTGAAGCTTTCTTT.

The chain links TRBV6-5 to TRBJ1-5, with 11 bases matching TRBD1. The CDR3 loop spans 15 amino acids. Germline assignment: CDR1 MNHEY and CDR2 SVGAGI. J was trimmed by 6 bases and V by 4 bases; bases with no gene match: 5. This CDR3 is CASSSQDRGRQPQHF. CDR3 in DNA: TGTGCCAGCAGTTCCCAGGACAGGGGGCGTCAGCCCCAGCATTTT.

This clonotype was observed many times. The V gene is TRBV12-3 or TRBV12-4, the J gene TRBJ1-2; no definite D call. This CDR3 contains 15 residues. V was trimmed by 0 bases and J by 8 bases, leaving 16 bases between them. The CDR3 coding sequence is TGTGCCAGCAGTTTAGCGGGAGACGGAGTAGAGGGCTACACCTTC. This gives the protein CASSLAGDGVEGYTF.

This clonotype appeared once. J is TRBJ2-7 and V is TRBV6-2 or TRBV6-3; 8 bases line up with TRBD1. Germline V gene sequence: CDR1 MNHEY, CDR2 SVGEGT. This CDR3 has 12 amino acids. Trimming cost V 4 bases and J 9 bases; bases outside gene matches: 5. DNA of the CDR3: TGTGCCAGCAGTTGGACAGGGCCCGGGCAGTACTTC. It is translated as CASSWTGPGQYF.

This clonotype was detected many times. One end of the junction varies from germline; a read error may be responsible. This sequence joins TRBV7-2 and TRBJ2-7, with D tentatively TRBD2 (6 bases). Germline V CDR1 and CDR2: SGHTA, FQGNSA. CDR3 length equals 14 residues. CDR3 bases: TGTGCCAGCAGCCTAGCGCTAAACTCCTACGAGCAGTACTTC. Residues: CASSLALNSYEQYF.

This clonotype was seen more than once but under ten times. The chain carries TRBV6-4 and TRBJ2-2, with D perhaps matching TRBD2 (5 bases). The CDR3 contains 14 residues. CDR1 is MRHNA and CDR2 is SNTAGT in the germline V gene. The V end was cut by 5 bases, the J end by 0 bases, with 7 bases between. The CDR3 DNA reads TGTGCCAGCAGTAAGGACTCGAACACCGGGGAGCTGTTTTTT. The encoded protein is CASSKDSNTGELFF.